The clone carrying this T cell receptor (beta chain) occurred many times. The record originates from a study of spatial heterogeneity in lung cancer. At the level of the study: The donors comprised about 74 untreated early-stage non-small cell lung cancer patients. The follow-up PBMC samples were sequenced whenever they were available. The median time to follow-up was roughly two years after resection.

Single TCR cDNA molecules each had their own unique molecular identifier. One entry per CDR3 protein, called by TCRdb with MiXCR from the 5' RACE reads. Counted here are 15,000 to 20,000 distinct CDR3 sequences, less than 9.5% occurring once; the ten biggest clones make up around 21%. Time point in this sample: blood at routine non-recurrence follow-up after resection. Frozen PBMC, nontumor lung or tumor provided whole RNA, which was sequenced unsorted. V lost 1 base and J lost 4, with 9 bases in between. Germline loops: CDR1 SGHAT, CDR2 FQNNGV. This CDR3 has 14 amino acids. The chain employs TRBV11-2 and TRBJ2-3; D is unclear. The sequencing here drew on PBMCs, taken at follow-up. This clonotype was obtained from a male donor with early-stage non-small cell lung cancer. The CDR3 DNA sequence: TGTGCCAGCAGCTTAGCAGGAGTTGCAGATACGCAGTATTTT. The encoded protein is CASSLAGVADTQYF.